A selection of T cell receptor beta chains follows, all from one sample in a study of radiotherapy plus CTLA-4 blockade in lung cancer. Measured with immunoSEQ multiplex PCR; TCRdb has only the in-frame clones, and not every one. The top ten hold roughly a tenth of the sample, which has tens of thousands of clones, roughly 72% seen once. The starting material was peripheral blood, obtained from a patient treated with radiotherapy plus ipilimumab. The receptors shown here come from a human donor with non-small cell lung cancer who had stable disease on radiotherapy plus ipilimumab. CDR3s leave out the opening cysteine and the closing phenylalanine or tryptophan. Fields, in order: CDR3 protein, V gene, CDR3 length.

CDR3: ASSQAPHPRTETYEQY
V: TRBV23-1
length: 16

CDR3: ASGRQGDNSPLH
V: TRBV13
length: 12

CDR3: ASSLSGSNTEAF
V: TRBV7-9
length: 12

CDR3: ASSLGTPQETQY
V: TRBV7-9
length: 12

CDR3: ASSPGQGLRGYT
V: TRBV7-8
length: 12

CDR3: ASRPRTGGNTEAF
V: TRBV19
length: 13

CDR3: ASSPGTGWSYGYT
V: TRBV11-2
length: 13

CDR3: ATSTRGRTDTQY
V: TRBV15
length: 12

CDR3: ASSPSQQETQY
V: TRBV7-2
length: 11

CDR3: ASSLQTVSPLY
V: TRBV5-1
length: 11

CDR3: ASSIYGTTNEKLF
V: TRBV5-1
length: 13

CDR3: ASSSQGPGGGGELF
V: TRBV27
length: 14

CDR3: ASSLGGRHLSSYEQY
V: TRBV5-4
length: 15

CDR3: ASSSGTSGGTTYEQY
V: TRBV5-4
length: 15

CDR3: ASSLRRTGSNQPQH
V: TRBV5-6
length: 14

CDR3: ASSLGGFSYNSPLH
V: TRBV5-6
length: 14

CDR3: ASSRTADGSNYGYT
V: TRBV7-6
length: 14

CDR3: ASSLSRGTTGELF
V: TRBV11-3
length: 13

CDR3: SVGSGGYEQY
V: TRBV29-1
length: 10

CDR3: ASSEFLRGQPQH
V: TRBV10-2
length: 12

CDR3: SAGLNSEQY
V: TRBV20-1
length: 9

CDR3: ASSDAGTGRSPLH
V: TRBV6-1
length: 13

CDR3: ASSHRTGREQY
V: TRBV7-6
length: 11

CDR3: ASSRTATGIYGYT
V: TRBV19
length: 13

CDR3: SARGQGKTEAF
V: TRBV29-1
length: 11